This T cell receptor (beta chain) was profiled in a study of blood T cell repertoires in COVID-19. The overall study: From T cells, B-cell-depleted T cells, or PBMCs came the material, which was cDNA or gDNA.

The germline V and J ends were trimmed by 9 bases and 2 bases, with 20 bases remaining between them. This CDR3 is 16 amino acids long. The V gene's germline CDR1 is MDHEN and CDR2 SYDVKM. In the original workflow: Amplification with reference gene primers provided the estimates of nucleated cell counts. Sequencing used immunoSEQ multiplex PCR; TCRdb keeps in-frame clones, though not all of them. From that table come the V and J calls and clone size; the DNA was used to work out D and trimming. The data show 200,000 or so clones, about 88% seen once. Sequencing was done on a sample of PBMCs or T cells enriched from blood (not recorded which). The V call is TRBV28, the J call TRBJ1-5; TRBD1 is a possible D gene (6 bases). The receptor comes from a woman aged 40 to 49 with acute COVID-19. The CDR3 here is CASGVLQGLRNQPQHF. In DNA form, the CDR3 reads TGTGCCAGTGGAGTCTTACAGGGTTTACGCAATCAGCCCCAGCATTTT.